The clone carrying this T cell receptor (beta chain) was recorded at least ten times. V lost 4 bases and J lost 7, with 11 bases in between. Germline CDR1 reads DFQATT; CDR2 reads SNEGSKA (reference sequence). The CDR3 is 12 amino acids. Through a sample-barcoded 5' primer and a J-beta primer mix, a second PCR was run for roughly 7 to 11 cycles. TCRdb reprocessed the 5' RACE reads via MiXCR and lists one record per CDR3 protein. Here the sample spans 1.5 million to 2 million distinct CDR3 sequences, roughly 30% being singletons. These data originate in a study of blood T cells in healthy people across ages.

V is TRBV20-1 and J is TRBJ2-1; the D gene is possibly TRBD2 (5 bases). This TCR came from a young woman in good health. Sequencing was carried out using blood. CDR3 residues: CSAKDSGNEQFF. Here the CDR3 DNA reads TGCAGTGCTAAGGACTCGGGAAATGAGCAGTTCTTC.